This T cell receptor beta chain was obtained from a study of shared clonotypes between healthy human individuals. In the study overall: Donors, aged 18 to 49, were a couple of women and a few men. Study-level points and caveats: Genetic and exposure-history diversity was limited by the small donor number.

Turning to this clone: The antigen is not known.

The V segment lost 9 bases and the J segment 8 bases; nucleotides outside the gene matches: 6. The germline V gene has CDR1 LNHDA and CDR2 SQIVND (reference sequence). CDR3 size: 12 residues. Method: immunoSEQ multiplex PCR; TCRdb's copy keeps in-frame clones and lacks some. The sample yields 95,000 to 120,000 clones, 55% to 70% seen once. This rearrangement joins TRBV19 to TRBJ1-4; 7 bases line up with TRBD1. The TCR sequence derives from a woman in her 30s in good health. Sample: memory CD8+ T cells sorted from blood. Documented subset: CD45RO+ cells pooled with CCR7-negative TemRA cells. Here the CDR3 reads CASRTGYEKLFF. As DNA, the CDR3 is TGTGCCAGCCGGACAGGATACGAAAAACTGTTTTTT.